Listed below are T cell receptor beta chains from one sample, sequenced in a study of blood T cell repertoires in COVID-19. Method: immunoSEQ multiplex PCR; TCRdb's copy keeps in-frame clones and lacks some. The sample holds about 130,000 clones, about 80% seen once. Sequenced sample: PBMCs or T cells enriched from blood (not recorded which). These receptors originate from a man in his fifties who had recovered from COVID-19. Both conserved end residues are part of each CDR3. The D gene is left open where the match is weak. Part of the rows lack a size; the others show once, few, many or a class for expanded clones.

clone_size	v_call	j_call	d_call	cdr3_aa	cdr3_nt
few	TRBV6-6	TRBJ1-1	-	CASRTGDTEAFF	TGTGCCAGCCGCACCGGGGACACTGAAGCTTTCTTT
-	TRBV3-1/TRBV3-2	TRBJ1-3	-	CASSQARGSSGNTIYF	TGTGCCAGCAGCCAAGCCCGCGGGAGCTCTGGAAACACCATATATTTT
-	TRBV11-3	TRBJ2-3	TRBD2	CASSPGLGGGTDTQYF	TGTGCCAGCAGCCCGGGACTAGGGGGGGGCACAGATACGCAGTATTTT
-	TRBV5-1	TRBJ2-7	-	CASSTAYEQYF	TGCGCCAGCAGTACTGCCTACGAGCAGTACTTC
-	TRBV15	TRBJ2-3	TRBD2	CATSGGGTDTQYF	TGTGCCACCAGCGGGGGGGGCACAGATACGCAGTATTTT
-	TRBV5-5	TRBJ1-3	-	CASRFGQTTSSGNTIYF	TGTGCCAGCAGATTCGGACAGACTACGAGCTCTGGAAACACCATATATTTT
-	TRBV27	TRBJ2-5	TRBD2	CASSLGIAGGREAQYF	TGTGCCAGCAGTTTAGGAATAGCGGGGGGGCGAGAGGCCCAGTACTTC
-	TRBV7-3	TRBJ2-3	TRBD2	CASSNSPLAGGRSDTQYF	TGTGCCAGCAGCAACTCCCCTCTAGCGGGGGGGAGGTCAGATACGCAGTATTTT
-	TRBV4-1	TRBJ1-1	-	CASSQESVNTEAFF	TGCGCCAGCAGCCAAGAATCGGTGAACACTGAAGCTTTCTTT
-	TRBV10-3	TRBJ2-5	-	CAISESLAETQYF	TGTGCCATCAGTGAGAGCCTAGCAGAGACCCAGTACTTC
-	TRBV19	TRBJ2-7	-	CASSIARGGEQYF	TGTGCCAGTAGTATAGCGAGGGGAGGCGAGCAGTACTTC
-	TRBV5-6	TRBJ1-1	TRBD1	CASSFRRGRDTEAFF	TGTGCCAGCAGCTTTAGGAGGGGGCGGGACACTGAAGCTTTCTTT
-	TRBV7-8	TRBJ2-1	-	CASSLVWGGSDEQFF	TGTGCCAGCAGCTTAGTTTGGGGCGGAAGCGATGAGCAGTTCTTC
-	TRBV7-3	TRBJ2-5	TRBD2	CASSLSGGGQETQYF	TGTGCCAGCAGCTTAAGCGGCGGGGGCCAAGAGACCCAGTACTTC
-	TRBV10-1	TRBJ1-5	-	CASSPTGNQPQHF	TGCGCCAGCAGTCCGACAGGCAATCAGCCCCAGCATTTT